One sample yielded the 26 T cell receptor beta chains listed below, sequenced in a study of T-cell memory formation after mild COVID-19. TCRdb ran MiXCR on the 5' RACE reads and lists one entry per CDR3 protein. The sample holds approximately 500,000 distinct CDR3 sequences, around 27% seen once. Sequencing was performed on PBMCs or a T cell subset sorted from them (not recorded which). Receptors were obtained from an adult woman who had mild COVID-19 (a few samples of this study predate the infection). Cell type and time point are not known.

This clonotype was seen a handful of times. The chain is built from TRBV7-2 and TRBJ1-5, with TRBD1 as a possible D gene (6 bases). The V end was cut by 4 bases, the J end by 8 bases, with 18 bases between. The CDR3 is 15 amino acids. The germline V gene has CDR1 SGHTA and CDR2 FQGNSA. In nucleotides, the CDR3 is TGTGCCAGCAGCTCGGCCCGGGGGCGCATAAAGCCCCAGCATTTT. Protein sequence: CASSSARGRIKPQHF.

This clonotype was counted a few times. This chain joins TRBV5-6 and TRBJ1-5; the D gene is possibly TRBD1 (5 bases). The CDR3 is 14 amino acids. Germline loops: CDR1 SGHDT, CDR2 YYEEEE. The V end lost 0 bases, the J end lost 11 bases, and 15 bases lay between the germline ends. CDR3 DNA: TGTGCCAGCAGCTTGGAAGGCGGGGCCGGGGCCCAGCATTTT. This gives the protein CASSLEGGAGAQHF.

This clonotype has a handful of counts. The chain uses TRBV5-1 and TRBJ2-1, with D possibly TRBD1 on 6 matching bases. The CDR3 runs 14 residues. Trimming took 2 bases from V and 8 from J, leaving 14 bases between them. Germline assignment: CDR1 SGHRS and CDR2 YFSETQ. The CDR3 region is CASSFQNRVDEQFF. The CDR3 DNA follows: TGCGCCAGCAGCTTTCAAAACAGGGTCGATGAGCAGTTCTTC. The whole variable domain, filled in from reference TRBV5-1 and TRBJ2-1, reads KAGVTQTPRYLIKTRGQQVTLSCSPISGHRSVSWYQQTPGQGLQFLFEYFSETQRNKGNFPGRFSGRQFSNSRSEMNVSTLELGDSALYLCASSFQNRVDEQFFGPGTRLTVL.

The V gene is TRBV10-2, the J gene TRBJ2-7; no definite D call. Germline V gene lookup returns CDR1 WSHSY and CDR2 SAAADI. With 8 bases removed from V and 3 bases from J, the gap between germline ends came to 8 bases. This CDR3 is built from 11 residues. The CDR3 DNA sequence: TGCGCCAGCCGGTTTGGCTACGAGCAGTACTTC. It is translated as CASRFGYEQYF.

This rearrangement joins TRBV2 to TRBJ1-5; 8 nucleotides match TRBD1. Germline lookup yields CDR1 SNHLY and CDR2 FYNNEI. The CDR3 spans 14 residues. Trimming cost V 7 bases and J 4 bases; bases outside gene matches: 6. The chain's CDR3 is CASIGDRGNQPQHF. CDR3 nucleotide sequence: TGTGCCAGCATTGGTGACAGGGGAAATCAGCCCCAGCATTTT.

This clonotype occurred once. This chain joins TRBV10-3 and TRBJ2-2; 7 bases match TRBD2. Per the germline V gene, CDR1 is ENHRY and CDR2 is SYGVKD. J lost 1 base, V lost 6 bases, and 8 bases had no gene match. The CDR3 covers 16 residues. CDR3 coding DNA: TGTGCCATCAGACACCCAGCGGGGCTGAACACCGGGGAGCTGTTTTTT. As protein: CAIRHPAGLNTGELFF.

This clonotype has only a few counts. The V call is TRBV25-1, the J call TRBJ1-2; D unresolved. The V gene's germline CDR1 is MGHDK and CDR2 SYGVNS. The CDR3 covers 11 residues. Trimming took off 3 bases at V and 4 bases at J, with 3 bases between the two ends. The CDR3, as DNA: TGTGCCAGCAGTGACCCCTATGGCTACACCTTC. It codes for CASSDPYGYTF.

The gene calls are TRBV29-1 and TRBJ2-7, with a tentative D call TRBD1 (6 bases). CDR1 is SQVTM, CDR2 ANQGSEA, per germline. This CDR3 spans 14 amino acids. Trimming took off 6 bases at V and 3 bases at J, with 18 bases between the two ends. This chain's CDR3 is CSVVRDKDYYEQYF. The CDR3 DNA reads TGCAGCGTGGTACGGGACAAGGATTACTACGAGCAGTACTTC.

The chain links TRBV6-5 to TRBJ2-7; D possibly corresponds to TRBD1 (6 bases). From germline, CDR1 is MNHEY and CDR2 SVGAGI. The V end lost 5 bases, the J end lost 5 bases, and 19 bases lay between the germline ends. The CDR3 extends over 15 amino acids. This CDR3 reads CASSTPGERRDEQYF. The CDR3 DNA sequence: TGTGCCAGCAGTACCCCAGGGGAGCGAAGGGACGAGCAGTACTTC.

This chain connects TRBV18 to TRBJ2-2; 8 nucleotides agree with TRBD1. V was clipped by 3 bases and J by 0 bases; unmatched bases: 9. The CDR3 is 18 residues long. The V gene's germline CDR1 is KGHSH and CDR2 LQKENI. The chain's CDR3 is CASSPRAQGVANTGELFF. CDR3 bases: TGTGCCAGCTCACCGCGGGCACAGGGGGTCGCGAACACCGGGGAGCTGTTTTTT.

This clonotype occurred a few times. The V and J genes are TRBV6-2 or TRBV6-3 and TRBJ1-2; 9 bases line up with TRBD1. The germline CDR1 and CDR2 sequences are MNHEY and SVGEGT. V was clipped by 5 bases and J by 4 bases; unmatched bases: 8. The CDR3 consists of 15 residues. The CDR3 spells CASSATGGLTYGYTF. The CDR3 DNA sequence: TGTGCCAGCAGTGCTACAGGGGGCCTAACCTATGGCTACACCTTC.

The chain recombines TRBV9 with TRBJ1-5; a weak D match, TRBD1 (6 bases). There are 15 residues in the CDR3. Germline lookup yields CDR1 SGDLS and CDR2 YYNGEE. The ends were cut back, 3 bases at V and 4 bases at J, with 14 bases in the middle. The chain's CDR3 is CASSEGGLANQPQHF. The CDR3 nucleotides read TGTGCCAGCAGCGAAGGGGGGCTCGCAAATCAGCCCCAGCATTTT.

This clonotype appeared a few times. The V gene is TRBV7-2, the J gene TRBJ2-7; 11 bases fit TRBD2. The CDR3 is made up of 17 amino acids. The trim removed 5 bases at V and 3 bases at J, leaving 12 bases unmatched. Germline CDR1 and CDR2: SGHTA and FQGNSA. In DNA form, the CDR3 reads TGTGCCAGCAGCCCCCGAATCTTGACTAGCGGGATCTACGAGCAGTACTTC. It is translated as CASSPRILTSGIYEQYF.

Notes on this clonotype: This clone may be a read error of a much larger clone one base away. As DNA, the CDR3 is TGTGCCAGCAGCATTGGACTAGCGAGTCAAGAGACCCAGTACTTC. Translating it yields CASSIGLASQETQYF. V and J are TRBV7-3 and TRBJ2-5, with 9 bases identical to TRBD2. The CDR3 runs 15 residues. The V gene end was trimmed by 5 bases and the J gene end by 2 bases; junction bases not matched to a gene: 6. CDR1 is SGHTA, CDR2 FQGTGA, per germline.

This clonotype was counted between two and nine times. The chain has TRBV12-3 or TRBV12-4 and TRBJ2-1; 7 positions agree with TRBD2. Trimming took 6 bases from V and 9 from J; bases not matched to a gene: 11. This CDR3 spans 14 amino acids. CDR3: CASSRRLAASEQFF. CDR3 DNA sequence: TGTGCCAGCAGCCGAAGACTAGCTGCCAGTGAGCAGTTCTTC.

The V and J genes are TRBV11-2 and TRBJ1-1; no firm D call. The CDR3 consists of 16 residues. The germline gives CDR1 SGHAT, CDR2 FQNNGV. V dropped 7 bases and J dropped 1 base, with 19 bases sitting between them. The CDR3 sequence: CASTLGRMTPNTEAFF. CDR3 nucleotide sequence: TGTGCCAGCACCCTGGGCAGGATGACTCCGAACACTGAAGCTTTCTTT.

This clonotype was detected only a few times. The chain recombines TRBV11-2 with TRBJ1-1, with unresolved D. Trimming removed 5 bases at V and 0 bases at J, with 19 bases between. The CDR3 consists of 17 residues. The germline V gene encodes CDR1 SGHAT and CDR2 FQNNGV. The CDR3 DNA follows: TGTGCCAGCAGCCTTACACCCGGGGAATATATGAACACTGAAGCTTTCTTT. Protein product: CASSLTPGEYMNTEAFF. The full variable domain, rest sourced from reference TRBV11-2 and TRBJ1-1, is EAGVAQSPRYKIIEKRQSVAFWCNPISGHATLYWYQQILGQGPKLLIQFQNNGVVDDSQLPKDRFSAERLKGVDSTLKIQPAKLEDSAVYLCASSLTPGEYMNTEAFFGQGTRLTVV.

The V and J genes are TRBV24-1 and TRBJ2-5; TRBD2 matches 7 bases. CDR3 length: 13 residues. Per the germline V gene, CDR1 is KGHDR and CDR2 is SFDVKD. V lost 8 bases and J lost 9; bases outside the gene matches: 11. The CDR3 reads CATKEAGRESQYF. The CDR3 DNA reads as TGTGCCACCAAGGAGGCGGGGCGGGAGTCCCAGTACTTC.

This clonotype was found a few times. V usage is TRBV5-1 and J usage is TRBJ2-1; 7 positions match TRBD1. V shed 1 base, J shed 9 bases, and the junction held 1 base outside the gene matches. CDR1 and CDR2 (germline): SGHRS, YFSETQ. This CDR3 spans 12 amino acids. CDR3 sequence reads: CASSLTGAEQFF. The CDR3 DNA reads as TGCGCCAGCAGCTTGACAGGGGCTGAGCAGTTCTTC.

The chain combines TRBV5-1 with TRBJ1-1, with D uncertain. Germline CDR1 is SGHRS and CDR2 is YFSETQ. The CDR3 covers 15 residues. The V gene lost 4 bases and the J gene lost 4 bases, with 17 bases spanning the gap. The CDR3: CASSPGPPRVTEAFF. CDR3 bases: TGCGCCAGCAGCCCAGGACCCCCGCGGGTCACTGAAGCTTTCTTT.

The chain has TRBV19 and TRBJ2-5; TRBD1 aligns across 7 bases. The CDR3 spans 14 residues. Germline CDR1 and CDR2: LNHDA and SQIVND (reference sequence). The V segment lost 5 bases and the J segment 5 bases; nucleotides outside the gene matches: 8. The CDR3 loop reads CASSRRQGDETQYF. DNA for the CDR3: TGTGCCAGTAGTCGACGACAGGGCGACGAGACCCAGTACTTC.

There are many counts of this clonotype. V and J are TRBV20-1 and TRBJ2-7; unclear D gene. Deletions cut 7 bases from V and 3 bases from J, with 10 bases between. This CDR3 has 11 amino acids. CDR1 DFQATT and CDR2 SNEGSKA come from the germline V gene (reference sequence). Written as DNA, the CDR3 is TGCAGTGGGTCTGACGGCTACGAGCAGTACTTC. Encoded protein: CSGSDGYEQYF.

There are a few counts of this clonotype. The chain links TRBV20-1 to TRBJ1-1; no clear D gene. Trimming shortened V by 3 bases and J by 3 bases, and 2 bases separated the two germline ends. The CDR3 is 10 residues long. CDR1 and CDR2 from the germline V gene are DFQATT and SNEGSKA (reference sequence). This CDR3 reads CSASYTEAFF. The DNA for the CDR3 is TGCAGTGCTAGCTACACTGAAGCTTTCTTT.

This clonotype was counted between two and nine times. The CDR3 loop is CASSWGGGDTQYF. As DNA, the CDR3 is TGCGCCAGCAGCTGGGGGGGCGGCGATACGCAGTATTTT. The gene calls are TRBV5-1 and TRBJ2-3; D is possibly TRBD2 (7 bases). Germline V CDR1 and CDR2: SGHRS, YFSETQ. CDR3 length equals 13 residues. Between the trimmed V and J ends, which lost 3 bases and 6 bases, there was a span of 11 bases. The variable domain in full, completed from reference TRBV5-1 and TRBJ2-3, reads KAGVTQTPRYLIKTRGQQVTLSCSPISGHRSVSWYQQTPGQGLQFLFEYFSETQRNKGNFPGRFSGRQFSNSRSEMNVSTLELGDSALYLCASSWGGGDTQYFGPGTRLTVL.

This clonotype has only a few counts. The J gene is TRBJ1-3, the V gene TRBV27, with D possibly matching TRBD1 (5 bases). Germline CDR1 reads MNHEY; CDR2 reads SMNVEV (reference sequence). The CDR3 has 17 amino acids. V was shortened by 2 bases and J by 0 bases, with 14 bases between the two germline ends. In DNA, the CDR3 is TGTGCCAGCAGTTTAGGTGCGGGGCCTAGCTCTGGAAACACCATATATTTT. Translated: CASSLGAGPSSGNTIYF.

The rearrangement joins TRBV12-3 or TRBV12-4 to TRBJ2-2, with 8 positions matching TRBD2. V lost 3 bases to trimming and J lost 6 bases; unmatched junction nucleotides: 0. The CDR3 is 13 residues long. The CDR3 is CASSFGGAGELFF. The CDR3 region has the DNA TGTGCCAGCAGTTTCGGGGGGGCCGGGGAGCTGTTTTTT.